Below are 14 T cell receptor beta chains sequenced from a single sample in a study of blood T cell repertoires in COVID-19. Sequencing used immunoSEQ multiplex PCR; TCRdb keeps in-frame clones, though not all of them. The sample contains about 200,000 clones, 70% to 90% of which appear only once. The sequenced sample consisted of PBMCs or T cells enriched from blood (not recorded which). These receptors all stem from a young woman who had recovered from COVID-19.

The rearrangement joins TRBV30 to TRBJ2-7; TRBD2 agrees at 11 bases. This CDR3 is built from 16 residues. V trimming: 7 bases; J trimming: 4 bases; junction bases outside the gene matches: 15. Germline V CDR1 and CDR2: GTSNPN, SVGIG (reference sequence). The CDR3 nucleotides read TGTGCCTCGAAAAAAGTCGGGCCTAGCGGGGGGTACGAGCAGTACTTC. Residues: CASKKVGPSGGYEQYF.

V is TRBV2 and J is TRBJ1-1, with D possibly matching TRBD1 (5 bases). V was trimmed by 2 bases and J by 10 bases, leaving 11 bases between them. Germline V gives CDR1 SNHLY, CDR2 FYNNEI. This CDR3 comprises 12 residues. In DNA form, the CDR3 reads TGTGCCAGCAGTGAATTAGGGGATCTAGCTTTCTTT. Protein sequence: CASSELGDLAFF.

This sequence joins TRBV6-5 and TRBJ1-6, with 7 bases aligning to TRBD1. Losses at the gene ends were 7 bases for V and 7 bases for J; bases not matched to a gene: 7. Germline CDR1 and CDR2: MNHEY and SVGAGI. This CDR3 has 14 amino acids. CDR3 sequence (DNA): TGTGCCAGCAAAAAGGGACAGTCAAATTCACCCCTCCACTTT. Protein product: CASKKGQSNSPLHF.

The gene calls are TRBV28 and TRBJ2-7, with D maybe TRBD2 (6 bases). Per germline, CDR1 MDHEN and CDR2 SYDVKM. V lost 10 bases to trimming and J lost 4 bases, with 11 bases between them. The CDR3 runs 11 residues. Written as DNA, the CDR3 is TGTGCCACCACTAGCCCTTACGAGCAGTACTTC. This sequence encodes CATTSPYEQYF.

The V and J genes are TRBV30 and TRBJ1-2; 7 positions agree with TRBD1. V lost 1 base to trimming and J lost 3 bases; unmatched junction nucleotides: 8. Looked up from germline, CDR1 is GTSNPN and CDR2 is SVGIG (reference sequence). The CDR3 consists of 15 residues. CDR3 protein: CAWSDRGQLDYGYTF. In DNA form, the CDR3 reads TGTGCCTGGAGTGACCGGGGACAGCTAGACTATGGCTACACCTTC.

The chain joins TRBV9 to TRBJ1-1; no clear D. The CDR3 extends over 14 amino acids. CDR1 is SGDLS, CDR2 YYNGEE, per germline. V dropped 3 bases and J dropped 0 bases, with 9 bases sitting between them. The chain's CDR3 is CASSGNLLNTEAFF. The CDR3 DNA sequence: TGTGCCAGCAGCGGTAATCTTTTGAACACTGAAGCTTTCTTT.

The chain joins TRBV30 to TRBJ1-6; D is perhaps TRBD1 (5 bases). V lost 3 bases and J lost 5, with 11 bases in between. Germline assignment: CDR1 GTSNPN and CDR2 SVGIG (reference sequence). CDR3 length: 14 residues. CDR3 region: CAWRGEVDNSPLHF. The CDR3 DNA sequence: TGTGCCTGGAGGGGGGAGGTCGATAATTCACCCCTCCACTTT.

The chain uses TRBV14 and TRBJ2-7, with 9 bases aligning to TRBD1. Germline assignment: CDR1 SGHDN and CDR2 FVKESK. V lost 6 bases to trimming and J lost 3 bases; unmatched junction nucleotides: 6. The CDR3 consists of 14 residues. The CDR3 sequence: CASSTGQGHYEQYF. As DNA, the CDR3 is TGTGCCAGCAGTACGGGACAGGGACACTACGAGCAGTACTTC.

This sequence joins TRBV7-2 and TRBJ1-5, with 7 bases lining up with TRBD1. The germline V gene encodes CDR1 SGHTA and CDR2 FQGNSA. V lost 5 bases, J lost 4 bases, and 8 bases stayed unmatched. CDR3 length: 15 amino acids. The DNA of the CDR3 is TGTGCCAGCAGCCCACACTTACAGGGGAATCAGCCCCAGCATTTT. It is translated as CASSPHLQGNQPQHF.

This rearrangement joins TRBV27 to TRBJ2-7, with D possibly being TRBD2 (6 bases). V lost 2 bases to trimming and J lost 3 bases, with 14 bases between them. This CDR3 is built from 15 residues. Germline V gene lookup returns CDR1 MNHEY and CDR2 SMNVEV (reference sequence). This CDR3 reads CASSLRAGNYYEQYF. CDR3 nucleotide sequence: TGTGCCAGCAGTTTACGGGCGGGGAATTACTACGAGCAGTACTTC.

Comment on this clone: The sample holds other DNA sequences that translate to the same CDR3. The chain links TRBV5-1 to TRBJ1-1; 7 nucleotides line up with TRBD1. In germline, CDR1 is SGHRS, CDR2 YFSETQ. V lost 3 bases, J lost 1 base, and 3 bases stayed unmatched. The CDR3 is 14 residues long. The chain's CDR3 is CASSSGTANTEAFF. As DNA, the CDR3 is TGCGCCAGCAGCTCCGGGACAGCGAACACTGAAGCTTTCTTT.

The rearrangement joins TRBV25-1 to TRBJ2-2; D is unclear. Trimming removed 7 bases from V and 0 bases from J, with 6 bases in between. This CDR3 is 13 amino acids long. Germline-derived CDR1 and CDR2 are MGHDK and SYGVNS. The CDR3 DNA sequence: TGTGCCAGCAATATTCCGAACACCGGGGAGCTGTTTTTT. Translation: CASNIPNTGELFF.

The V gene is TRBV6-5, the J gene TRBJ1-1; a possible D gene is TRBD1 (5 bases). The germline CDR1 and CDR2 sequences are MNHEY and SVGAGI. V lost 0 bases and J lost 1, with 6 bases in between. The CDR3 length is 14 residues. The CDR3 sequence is CASSYSDKNTEAFF. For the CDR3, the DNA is TGTGCCAGCAGTTACTCGGACAAGAACACTGAAGCTTTCTTT.

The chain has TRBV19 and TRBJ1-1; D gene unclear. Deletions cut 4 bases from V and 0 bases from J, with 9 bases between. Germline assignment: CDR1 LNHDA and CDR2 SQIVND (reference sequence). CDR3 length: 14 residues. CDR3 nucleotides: TGTGCCAGTAGTACGCTCGGTATGAACACTGAAGCTTTCTTT. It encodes CASSTLGMNTEAFF.